A selection of T cell receptor beta chains follows, all from one sample in a study of CD8 T cells in Susac syndrome. From the immunoSEQ multiplex PCR reads, TCRdb called clonotypes with MiXCR, one entry per CDR3 protein. The table has approximately 160,000 distinct CDR3 sequences, 92% seen once; the top ten hold 0.065% to 0.1%. The sequenced material came from CD4+ T cells from PBMCs. The receptor source for this set is a human donor in good health. The CDR3 runs from the conserved cysteine through the conserved F or W. The order of the fields is J gene, V gene, CDR3 length, clone size, CDR3 protein. Clone sizes are given selectively: once, few, many, or a class where the clone is expanded.

J gene: TRBJ1-1
V gene: TRBV4-1
CDR3 length: 12
clone size: NA
CDR3 protein: CASSQDVGEAFF

J gene: TRBJ2-6
V gene: TRBV24-1
CDR3 length: 18
clone size: once
CDR3 protein: CATSDSDSQVSGANVLTF

J gene: TRBJ2-6
V gene: TRBV4-1
CDR3 length: 17
clone size: NA
CDR3 protein: CASSQDRTAGWANVLTF

J gene: TRBJ1-2
V gene: TRBV27
CDR3 length: 16
clone size: once
CDR3 protein: CASSKTPQGSNYGYTF

J gene: TRBJ1-5
V gene: TRBV2
CDR3 length: 14
clone size: NA
CDR3 protein: CASSDTGAVQPQHF

J gene: TRBJ2-5
V gene: TRBV3-1
CDR3 length: 12
clone size: NA
CDR3 protein: CASSRRQETQYF

J gene: TRBJ2-5
V gene: TRBV7-9
CDR3 length: 15
clone size: NA
CDR3 protein: CASSRGQGVQETQYF

J gene: TRBJ1-1
V gene: TRBV6-5
CDR3 length: 15
clone size: few
CDR3 protein: CASSYFSGAETEAFF

J gene: TRBJ2-7
V gene: TRBV28
CDR3 length: 12
clone size: NA
CDR3 protein: CASSLGRYEQYF

J gene: TRBJ1-1
V gene: TRBV11-2
CDR3 length: 13
clone size: NA
CDR3 protein: CASSSWGNTEAFF

J gene: TRBJ1-5
V gene: TRBV30
CDR3 length: 12
clone size: NA
CDR3 protein: CAWSPPNQPQHF

J gene: TRBJ2-3
V gene: TRBV6-2/TRBV6-3
CDR3 length: 14
clone size: NA
CDR3 protein: CASSNSRAGDTQYF

J gene: TRBJ2-2
V gene: TRBV29-1
CDR3 length: 13
clone size: NA
CDR3 protein: CSVGPGVTGELFF

J gene: TRBJ2-4
V gene: TRBV7-9
CDR3 length: 13
clone size: NA
CDR3 protein: CASSQTGINIQYF

J gene: TRBJ1-5
V gene: TRBV20-1
CDR3 length: 14
clone size: NA
CDR3 protein: CSARDPVSNQPQHF

J gene: TRBJ2-7
V gene: TRBV10-3
CDR3 length: 10
clone size: NA
CDR3 protein: CAISDPLLHF

J gene: TRBJ1-1
V gene: TRBV29-1
CDR3 length: 13
clone size: NA
CDR3 protein: CSVGGRGNTEAFF

J gene: TRBJ2-2
V gene: TRBV6-2/TRBV6-3
CDR3 length: 17
clone size: NA
CDR3 protein: CASSSIARRGIAGELFF

J gene: TRBJ1-1
V gene: TRBV7-9
CDR3 length: 12
clone size: NA
CDR3 protein: CASSLHDTEAFF

J gene: TRBJ2-2
V gene: TRBV6-2/TRBV6-3
CDR3 length: 12
clone size: NA
CDR3 protein: CASTLLTGELFF

J gene: TRBJ2-2
V gene: TRBV7-3
CDR3 length: 13
clone size: NA
CDR3 protein: CASSLFGTGELFF

J gene: TRBJ2-7
V gene: TRBV4-1
CDR3 length: 15
clone size: NA
CDR3 protein: CASSRKTGDSYEQYF

J gene: TRBJ1-5
V gene: TRBV19
CDR3 length: 14
clone size: NA
CDR3 protein: CASKGYGEDQPQHF

J gene: TRBJ2-1
V gene: TRBV20-1
CDR3 length: 16
clone size: NA
CDR3 protein: CSARDLLAGGHPEQFF

J gene: TRBJ2-2
V gene: TRBV12-3/TRBV12-4
CDR3 length: 15
clone size: once
CDR3 protein: CASRLGTTNTGELFF

J gene: TRBJ2-4
V gene: TRBV6-5
CDR3 length: 14
clone size: NA
CDR3 protein: CASTYREGGNIQYF

J gene: TRBJ1-1
V gene: TRBV7-2
CDR3 length: 14
clone size: NA
CDR3 protein: CASSPSRGRKEAFF